This TCR beta chain was profiled in a study of blood T cell repertoires in COVID-19. As for the study in general: Nucleic acid was either cDNA or gDNA, and it came from T cells, B-cell-depleted T cells, or PBMCs.

This clone was seen a handful of times. This CDR3 is 16 amino acids long. Trimming left V 3 bases short and J 7 bases short, with 16 bases between. Germline CDR1 reads MNHEY; CDR2 reads SMNVEV (reference sequence). Using immunoSEQ multiplex PCR, the repertoire was profiled, and TCRdb retains in-frame clones only, with some absent. The sample has about 74,000 clones; 75% to 80% are singletons. Sequenced input: peripheral blood. The chain has TRBV27 and TRBJ1-6, with D maybe TRBD1 (6 bases). The clonotype was recovered from a human donor in a cohort sampled during active COVID-19. The CDR3 here is CASSLAGEGYNSPLHF. The DNA for the CDR3 is TGTGCCAGCAGTTTGGCAGGGGAAGGTTACAATTCACCCCTCCACTTT.